These 27 T cell receptor beta chains were sequenced from one sample in a study of blood T cells in healthy people across ages. It was with a sample-barcoded 5' primer and a J-beta primer mix that a second PCR of roughly 7 to 12 cycles was run. TCRdb re-derived calls from the 5' RACE reads in MiXCR, one entry per CDR3 protein. The repertoire holds approximately 2,000,000 distinct CDR3 sequences, with approximately 39% as singletons. The sequencing input was blood. The origin of the receptors is a human donor in good health.

V is TRBV4-1 and J is TRBJ2-1; a possible D gene is TRBD2 (6 bases). Germline CDR1 reads MGHRA; CDR2 reads YSYEKL. The CDR3 is 14 residues long. Trimming pared 2 bases from V and 7 bases from J, leaving 12 bases between. In DNA form, the CDR3 reads TGCGCCAGCAGCCAAATACGGGGGTCGAATGAGCAGTTCTTC. Protein: CASSQIRGSNEQFF.

This clonotype was recorded once. The chain employs TRBV28 and TRBJ2-4; TRBD2 aligns across 11 bases. The J call may not be correct, given that the DNA end is closer to TRBJ2-7. CDR1 is MDHEN, CDR2 SYDVKM, per germline. CDR3 length: 18 residues. The CDR3 protein is CASSLPPQTSGTLYEQYF. CDR3 in DNA: TGTGCCAGCAGCCTTCCCCCTCAGACTAGCGGGACCCTCTACGAGCAGTACTTC.

With respect to this clonotype: One end of the junction is discordant with germline, which a read error may explain. The J gene is TRBJ1-1, the V gene TRBV12-3 or TRBV12-4; 7 positions match TRBD1. This CDR3 region has 14 residues. The CDR3 spells CAGSMGQTNTEAFF. As DNA, the CDR3 is TGTGCCGGCAGCATGGGACAGACTAACACTGAAGCTTTCTTT.

This clonotype was detected a few times. DNA of the CDR3: TGTGCCAGCAGCATGCCCGGGACAGGGTCCTACGAGCAGTACTTC. Its translation is CASSMPGTGSYEQYF. The chain joins TRBV7-6 to TRBJ2-7; TRBD1 agrees at 9 bases. Germline trimming cut 5 bases from V and 1 base from J; bases unmatched to any gene: 6. The CDR3 extends over 15 amino acids. Germline-derived CDR1 and CDR2 are SGHVS and FNYEAQ.

The rearrangement links TRBV7-2 to TRBJ1-2; D remains unclear. Deletions cut 5 bases from V and 6 bases from J, with 16 bases between. This CDR3 is 14 amino acids long. Germline values: CDR1 SGHTA, CDR2 FQGNSA. This chain's CDR3 is CASSPNHRSDGYTF. CDR3 bases: TGTGCCAGCAGCCCGAACCACCGTAGCGATGGCTACACCTTC.

J is TRBJ2-4 and V is TRBV7-2, with a possible D match to TRBD1 (5 bases). The CDR3 runs to 15 residues. Trimming took 5 bases from V and 9 from J, leaving 20 bases between them. Germline V gene data show CDR1 as SGHTA and CDR2 as FQGNSA. This chain's CDR3 is CASSPQGSGRVIQYF. DNA of the CDR3: TGTGCCAGCAGCCCCCAGGGATCAGGACGGGTCATTCAGTACTTC.

The chain carries TRBV4-1 and TRBJ1-1; D unclear. Germline values: CDR1 MGHRA, CDR2 YSYEKL. The CDR3 covers 15 residues. V lost 4 bases, J lost 4 bases, and 16 bases lay in between. CDR3 protein: CASSLLLQEGTEAFF. The CDR3 DNA reads as TGCGCCAGCAGCCTGCTCCTGCAGGAGGGCACTGAAGCTTTCTTT.

This clonotype has more than one count but fewer than ten. CDR3 nucleotides: TGTGCCAGCAGCTTCGTACAATCAGGGACAGATACGCAGTATTTT. It specifies CASSFVQSGTDTQYF. V usage is TRBV7-9 and J usage is TRBJ2-3; tentatively, D is TRBD1 (5 bases). V shed 3 bases and J shed 3 bases, with 13 bases lying between them. CDR1 is SEHNR, CDR2 FQNEAQ, per germline (reference sequence). The CDR3 is 15 amino acids.

V and J are TRBV19 and TRBJ1-1; no reliable D call. This CDR3 has 15 residues. Germline V CDR1 and CDR2: LNHDA, SQIVND (reference sequence). V lost 5 bases and J lost 6, with 19 bases in between. The CDR3 DNA sequence: TGTGCCAGTAGTCCACGGAAAGAGGGAAAGCCTGAAGCTTTCTTT. Encoded protein: CASSPRKEGKPEAFF.

This clonotype was detected only a few times. The chain joins TRBV12-3 or TRBV12-4 to TRBJ2-5; perhaps D is TRBD1 or TRBD2 (6 bases each). The V and J ends lost 5 bases and 5 bases respectively, with 24 bases between them. CDR3 length: 17 amino acids. The CDR3 DNA sequence: TGTGCCAGCAGTCCCGGTTATCGGGGGCGCGATCAGGAGACCCAGTACTTC. It specifies CASSPGYRGRDQETQYF.

For this clonotype: The junction does not match germline at one end; this may be a read error. The chain links TRBV12-3 or TRBV12-4 to TRBJ1-2; tentative D call: TRBD1 (6 bases). This CDR3 region has 13 residues. CDR3 sequence reads: CASSWTALYGYTF. The CDR3 DNA follows: TGTGCCAGTAGTTGGACAGCCCTCTATGGCTACACCTTC.

This sequence joins TRBV6-1 and TRBJ2-4; the match to TRBD2 covers 9 bases. The CDR3 has 17 residues. V dropped 6 bases and J dropped 0; count of bases not matched to a gene: 9. Looked up from germline, CDR1 is MNHNS and CDR2 is SASEGT. As DNA, the CDR3 is TGTGCCAGCAGGACGCCTAGCGGGGACCTAGCCAAAAACATTCAGTACTTC. Translated, it gives CASRTPSGDLAKNIQYF.

In this sample, this clonotype turned up once. This chain connects TRBV12-3 or TRBV12-4 to TRBJ2-3, with D possibly TRBD1 on 5 matching bases. This CDR3 is 11 amino acids long. Trimming left V 7 bases short and J 4 bases short, with 6 bases between. CDR3 loop: CASKQADTQYF. The CDR3 nucleotides are TGTGCCAGCAAACAGGCAGATACGCAGTATTTT.

The CDR3: CAISRDPSTDTQYF. The CDR3 nucleotides are TGTGCCATCAGCCGGGATCCTAGCACAGATACGCAGTATTTT. J is TRBJ2-3 and V is TRBV10-3; possible D gene TRBD2, 5 bases. Trimming stripped 6 bases from V and 0 bases from J, with 10 bases between. This CDR3 is built from 14 residues. The germline V gene has CDR1 ENHRY and CDR2 SYGVKD.

This clonotype came up a few times. V is TRBV18 and J is TRBJ2-1; D unresolved. With 3 bases removed from V and 5 bases from J, the gap between germline ends came to 11 bases. The germline V gene encodes CDR1 KGHSH and CDR2 LQKENI. The CDR3 sequence is 14 residues long. CDR3 sequence reads: CASSPRLENNEQFF. CDR3 coding DNA: TGTGCCAGCTCACCCCGACTTGAAAACAATGAGCAGTTCTTC.

This chain uses TRBV9 with TRBJ2-1, with 11 bases that match TRBD2. Germline-derived CDR1 and CDR2 are SGDLS and YYNGEE. The trim removed 0 bases at V and 6 bases at J, leaving 2 bases unmatched. CDR3 length: 15 residues. CDR3 sequence (DNA): TGTGCCAGCAGCGTAGCTAGCGGGGGGCTCAATGAGCAGTTCTTC. As protein: CASSVASGGLNEQFF.

The chain is built from TRBV29-1 and TRBJ1-1, with 12 bases lining up with TRBD1. The CDR3 has 15 residues. Germline V gives CDR1 SQVTM, CDR2 ANQGSEA. J lost 1 base, V lost 4 bases, and 4 bases had no gene match. The CDR3 coding sequence is TGCAGCGTTGTAGGGACAGGGGGCAAGAACACTGAAGCTTTCTTT. It encodes CSVVGTGGKNTEAFF.

The chain employs TRBV7-2 and TRBJ2-1; D is tentatively TRBD1 or TRBD2 (5 bases each). The CDR3 length is 13 residues. Germline V gene data show CDR1 as SGHTA and CDR2 as FQGNSA. Between the trimmed V and J ends, which lost 5 bases and 5 bases, there was a span of 10 bases. The CDR3 loop reads CASSQLGDNEQFF. CDR3 bases: TGTGCCAGCAGCCAATTGGGGGACAATGAGCAGTTCTTC.

This sequence joins TRBV7-9 and TRBJ2-7, with D perhaps given as TRBD1 or TRBD2 (5 bases each). This CDR3 is 16 amino acids long. V was shortened by 5 bases and J by 6 bases, with 23 bases between the two germline ends. CDR1 and CDR2 from the germline V gene are SEHNR and FQNEAQ (reference sequence). The CDR3: CASSPVSGGRLGEQYF. The CDR3, as DNA: TGTGCCAGCAGCCCGGTCAGTGGGGGAAGGTTGGGCGAGCAGTACTTC.

The V and J genes are TRBV12-5 and TRBJ2-1; the D is unclear. V was shortened by 0 bases and J by 9 bases, with 6 bases between the two germline ends. Looked up from germline, CDR1 is LGHNT and CDR2 is FRNRAP. The CDR3 is 12 amino acids. The CDR3 DNA sequence: TGTGCTAGTGGTTTGGTGGTCACTGAGCAGTTCTTC. Its protein product is CASGLVVTEQFF. The whole variable domain, remainder taken from reference TRBV12-5 and TRBJ2-1, is DARVTQTPRHKVTEMGQEVTMRCQPILGHNTVFWYRQTMMQGLELLAYFRNRAPLDDSGMPKDRFSAEMPDATLATLKIQPSEPRDSAVYFCASGLVVTEQFFGPGTRLTVL.

The rearrangement uses TRBV7-9 and TRBJ2-7; D gene uncertain. This CDR3 region has 15 residues. Germline loops: CDR1 SEHNR, CDR2 FQNEAQ (reference sequence). The V gene lost 5 bases and the J gene lost 2 bases, with 16 bases spanning the gap. CDR3 protein: CASSLDRTATYEQYF. As DNA, the CDR3 is TGTGCCAGCAGCCTTGACCGGACGGCTACCTACGAGCAGTACTTC.

The V call is TRBV7-2, the J call TRBJ2-7; D may match TRBD1 or TRBD2 (5 bases each). The germline V gene encodes CDR1 SGHTA and CDR2 FQGNSA. V lost 3 bases and J lost 9, with 9 bases in between. The length of the CDR3 is 11 residues. The CDR3 region is CASSFSGGQYF. CDR3 sequence (DNA): TGTGCCAGCAGCTTTAGTGGGGGGCAGTACTTC.

The sample holds many counts of this clonotype. The CDR3 DNA sequence: TGTGCCAGCAGCTTTCAGGGGACTAACTATGGCTACACCTTC. Protein: CASSFQGTNYGYTF. V is TRBV28 and J is TRBJ1-2; maybe TRBD1 (6 bases). The germline V and J ends were trimmed by 6 bases and 0 bases, with 11 bases remaining between them. Germline CDR1 and CDR2: MDHEN and SYDVKM. The CDR3 totals 14 residues.

V and J are TRBV11-2 and TRBJ2-1; no clear D. This CDR3 contains 15 residues. Germline lookup yields CDR1 SGHAT and CDR2 FQNNGV. Trimming took 6 bases from V and 7 from J, leaving 19 bases between them. CDR3 nucleotide sequence: TGTGCCAGCAGGTTCCTCCGAGACCCTTCGAATGAGCAGTTCTTC. Residues: CASRFLRDPSNEQFF.

This clonotype was found a few times. One end of the junction does not line up with germline, which may come from a read error. The chain joins TRBV15 to TRBJ2-7; weak D call: TRBD2 (5 bases). Germline lookup yields CDR1 LNHNV and CDR2 YYDKDF (reference sequence). The length of the CDR3 is 13 residues. The CDR3 DNA sequence: TGTGCCGCCAGCAGAGACGCGGGCTACGAGCAGTACTTC. Translation gives CAASRDAGYEQYF.

Comments on this clonotype: The junction and the germline gene differ at one end; a read error may be behind it. The chain links TRBV20-1 to TRBJ1-5; 8 bases map to TRBD1. Germline V gene data show CDR1 as DFQATT and CDR2 as SNEGSKA (reference sequence). The CDR3 is 15 amino acids. CDR3 DNA: TGCAGTGCTCAGACAGGGGAGGGGGGGTATCAGCCCCGGCATTTT. It is translated as CSAQTGEGGYQPRHF.

In its sample, this clonotype was seen a few times. The V call is TRBV4-1, the J call TRBJ2-1; D not resolved. CDR3 length equals 18 residues. Per the germline V gene, CDR1 is MGHRA and CDR2 is YSYEKL. Deletions cut 1 base from V and 2 bases from J, with 18 bases between. CDR3 region: CASSQGTARGFAYNEQFF. The CDR3 DNA is TGCGCCAGCAGCCAAGGTACCGCTCGTGGATTCGCCTACAATGAGCAGTTCTTC.